Listed here are 7 T cell receptor beta chains from one sample, sequenced in a study of shared clonotypes between healthy human individuals. This table comes from immunoSEQ multiplex PCR, and its TCRdb copy is limited to in-frame clones, with some not included. The sample records about 960,000 clones, over 60% being singletons. The sample was memory CD4+ T cells sorted from blood. As to subset: CD45RA-negative fraction. These receptors all stem from a man between 18 and 29 years old in good health.

This chain joins TRBV5-1 and TRBJ2-3; the D call may be TRBD1 or TRBD2 (6 bases each). V was shortened by 1 base and J by 6 bases, with 15 bases between the two germline ends. There are 15 residues in the CDR3. CDR1 is SGHRS, CDR2 YFSETQ, per germline. CDR3 DNA sequence: TGCGCCAGCAGCTTGATGGGGGGCCTAAAGGATACGCAGTATTTT. Translation: CASSLMGGLKDTQYF.

This clone was observed once. CDR3 sequence: CATSRGVLGEAGELFF. CDR3 in DNA: TGTGCCACCAGCAGAGGGGTGCTGGGGGAGGCCGGGGAGCTGTTTTTT. The chain joins TRBV15 to TRBJ2-2, with a weak D call TRBD2 (6 bases). Germline CDR1 and CDR2: LNHNV and YYDKDF (reference sequence). V shed 1 base and J shed 6 bases, with 15 bases lying between them. The CDR3 runs 16 residues.

The chain recombines TRBV11-2 with TRBJ2-1, with 10 bases aligning to TRBD2. Unmatched junction bases numbered 8, after V lost 4 bases and J lost 5 bases. From germline, CDR1 is SGHAT and CDR2 FQNNGV. The CDR3 is 16 residues long. CDR3 sequence: CASSSQLAGKNNEQFF. The CDR3 DNA is TGTGCCAGCAGCTCACAACTAGCGGGAAAAAACAATGAGCAGTTCTTC.

The chain combines TRBV6-5 with TRBJ2-2, with TRBD2 matching 8 bases. CDR1 and CDR2 (germline): MNHEY, SVGAGI. This CDR3 region has 16 residues. With V trimmed by 2 bases and J by 2 bases, 4 bases remained unmatched. CDR3 coding DNA: TGTGCCAGCAGTTACCAGAGCGGGAGCAACACCGGGGAGCTGTTTTTT. It is translated as CASSYQSGSNTGELFF.

This clone was recorded only once. The chain is built from TRBV28 and TRBJ1-1, with D possibly being TRBD1 (6 bases). This CDR3 is 14 amino acids long. CDR1 is MDHEN and CDR2 is SYDVKM in the germline V gene. Trimming removed 7 bases at V and 11 bases at J, with 23 bases between. The CDR3 DNA reads TGTGCCAGCATCCCCGGGGGGGGGCAGATAGGGGCTTTCTTT. This sequence encodes CASIPGGGQIGAFF. The whole variable domain, filled in from reference TRBV28 and TRBJ1-1, reads DVKVTQSSRYLVKRTGEKVFLECVQDMDHENMFWYRQDPGLGLRLIYFSYDVKMKEKGDIPEGYSVSREKKERFSLILESASTNQTSMYLCASIPGGGQIGAFFGQGTRLTVV.

The chain couples TRBV28 to TRBJ1-1; tentatively, D is TRBD1 (6 bases). Per germline, CDR1 MDHEN and CDR2 SYDVKM. Between the trimmed V and J ends, which lost 2 bases and 5 bases, there was a span of 9 bases. The CDR3 runs 13 residues. CDR3 in amino acids: CASSLVGQTEAFF. As DNA, the CDR3 is TGTGCCAGCAGTTTAGTGGGACAAACTGAAGCTTTCTTT.

The genes are TRBV28 and TRBJ1-4, with D possibly TRBD1 on 6 matching bases. Germline-derived CDR1 and CDR2 are MDHEN and SYDVKM. The CDR3 spans 12 residues. V dropped 8 bases and J dropped 7 bases, with 11 bases sitting between them. The CDR3 protein is CASGDRREKLFF. The CDR3 nucleotides read TGTGCCAGCGGTGACAGGCGTGAAAAACTGTTTTTT.